This entry lists 19 T cell receptor beta chains sequenced from one sample in a study of T-cell reconstitution after alpha-beta-depleted transplantation in children. Construction of the TCRbeta library involved unique molecular identifiers. TCRdb called the PCR reads again in MiXCR, with one record for every CDR3 protein. The sample has about 440,000 distinct CDR3 sequences; 43% are singletons. Material: PBMCs, obtained before TCRalphabeta/CD19-depleted stem cell transplant. These receptors were obtained from a girl aged 2-10 years with aplastic anemia, due to receive a stem cell transplant.

This clonotype has at least ten counts. The J gene is TRBJ2-5, the V gene TRBV7-9; TRBD1 is a possible D gene (6 bases). The germline V gene encodes CDR1 SEHNR and CDR2 FQNEAQ (reference sequence). The CDR3 contains 14 residues. Trimming removed 3 bases at V and 4 bases at J, with 12 bases between. For the CDR3, the DNA is TGTGCCAGCAGCTTCATGACCAGGGGAGAGACCCAGTACTTC. Translation: CASSFMTRGETQYF. The full variable domain, rest sourced from reference TRBV7-9 and TRBJ2-5, is DTGVSQNPRHKITKRGQNVTFRCDPISEHNRLYWYRQTLGQGPEFLTYFQNEAQLEKSRLLSDRFSAERPKGSFSTLEIQRTEQGDSAMYLCASSFMTRGETQYFGPGTRLLVL.

The rearrangement links TRBV10-3 to TRBJ2-3; 10 bases are shared with TRBD2. The trim removed 3 bases at V and 5 bases at J, leaving 8 bases unmatched. The CDR3 spans 16 residues. Germline CDR1 and CDR2: ENHRY and SYGVKD. CDR3 residues: CAISDPSGRAGDTQYF. The CDR3, as DNA: TGTGCCATCAGTGACCCCAGCGGGAGGGCCGGAGATACGCAGTATTTT.

The chain carries TRBV4-2 and TRBJ1-4; a weak D match, TRBD1 (5 bases). The CDR3 extends over 14 amino acids. Germline V CDR1 and CDR2: LGHNA, YNFKEQ. V was trimmed by 4 bases and J by 4 bases, leaving 10 bases between them. CDR3 protein: CASSPRQINEKLFF. The CDR3 nucleotides are TGTGCCAGCAGCCCCCGACAGATTAATGAAAAACTGTTTTTT.

CDR3 protein: CSAQGVGVGKQYF. CDR3 in DNA: TGCAGTGCTCAAGGGGTGGGGGTGGGAAAGCAGTACTTC. This chain connects TRBV20-1 to TRBJ2-7; the D gene could be TRBD1 or TRBD2 (5 bases each). The CDR3 sequence is 13 residues long. The V and J ends lost 5 bases and 8 bases respectively, with 19 bases between them. In germline, CDR1 is DFQATT, CDR2 SNEGSKA (reference sequence).

Only one count was recorded for this clonotype. The chain employs TRBV21-1 and TRBJ2-7. TRBV21-1 is shown as a pseudogene. The CDR3 covers 11 residues. In DNA form, the CDR3 reads TGTGCCAGCAGCAAAGAAAGAGAGCAGTACTTC. The encoded protein is CASSKEREQYF.

The chain has TRBV10-3 and TRBJ2-3; D might be TRBD2 (5 bases). Germline lookup yields CDR1 ENHRY and CDR2 SYGVKD. The V and J ends lost 4 bases and 0 bases respectively, with 8 bases between them. This CDR3 is 14 amino acids long. CDR3 amino acids: CAISAGDSTDTQYF. Here the CDR3 DNA reads TGTGCCATCAGTGCCGGGGATAGCACAGATACGCAGTATTTT.

Many counts were recorded for this clonotype. A junction boundary mismatches the germline segment, possibly from a read error. This chain joins TRBV12-3 or TRBV12-4 and TRBJ2-1; D is unresolved. The CDR3 covers 14 residues. The CDR3 spells CASSLRDSNNEQFF. In DNA form, the CDR3 reads TGTGCCAGCAGCCTCCGAGACTCCAACAATGAGCAGTTCTTC.

Many counts were recorded for this clonotype. The V and J genes are TRBV11-2 and TRBJ1-1; 7 positions match TRBD1. The CDR3 covers 15 residues. The V and J ends lost 5 bases and 0 bases, in that order; junction bases with no gene match: 6. From germline, CDR1 is SGHAT and CDR2 FQNNGV. As DNA, the CDR3 is TGTGCCAGCAGCCGACAGGGAAACTTGAACACTGAAGCTTTCTTT. As protein: CASSRQGNLNTEAFF.

The V and J genes are TRBV4-3 and TRBJ2-3; D gene ambiguous. Germline V lookup: CDR1 LGHNA, CDR2 YSLEER. Trimming pared 3 bases from V and 4 bases from J, leaving 14 bases between. The CDR3 has 15 amino acids. CDR3 nucleotides: TGCGCCAGCAGCCAGGGCTATATGAGCGCAGATACGCAGTATTTT. This encodes CASSQGYMSADTQYF.

This clonotype was detected only a few times. This sequence joins TRBV19 and TRBJ2-5; TRBD2 aligns across 8 bases. This CDR3 has 16 residues. Trimming at V came to 7 bases and at J to 1 base, leaving 11 bases not matched to a gene. CDR1 is LNHDA and CDR2 is SQIVND in the germline V gene (reference sequence). In DNA form, the CDR3 reads TGTGCCAGTACCCAGGGGCTTGCGGGAGGCCAAGAGACCCAGTACTTC. Protein: CASTQGLAGGQETQYF.

In nucleotides, the CDR3 is TGTGCCAGCAGTTCCGGGACAGGATGGGTGAATGAGCAGTTCTTC. It translates to CASSSGTGWVNEQFF. The rearrangement links TRBV12-3 or TRBV12-4 to TRBJ2-1; 8 bases map to TRBD1. Trimming removed 4 bases from V and 7 bases from J; junction bases left unmatched: 9. This CDR3 is 15 amino acids long.

This clonotype was detected ten times or more. V and J are TRBV4-1 and TRBJ2-3; tentative D call: TRBD2 (5 bases). This CDR3 contains 15 residues. Germline lookup yields CDR1 MGHRA and CDR2 YSYEKL. V lost 5 bases and J lost 6, with 18 bases in between. CDR3 bases: TGCGCCAGCAGCACGCAAGGACTCCCAAGTGATACGCAGTATTTT. Amino acid sequence: CASSTQGLPSDTQYF.

This clonotype has more than one count but fewer than ten. The genes are TRBV4-1 and TRBJ2-2; D is perhaps TRBD2 (5 bases). Germline V gene lookup returns CDR1 MGHRA and CDR2 YSYEKL. V was shortened by 5 bases and J by 6 bases, with 13 bases between the two germline ends. This CDR3 is built from 14 residues. The CDR3 region is CASSYPGTPGELFF. The CDR3 DNA sequence: TGCGCCAGCAGCTATCCGGGAACCCCCGGGGAGCTGTTTTTT.

There are a few counts of this clonotype. J is TRBJ2-1 and V is TRBV7-2; 10 nucleotides line up with TRBD1. With V trimmed by 3 bases and J by 8 bases, 4 bases remained unmatched. The germline gives CDR1 SGHTA, CDR2 FQGNSA. CDR3 length equals 14 residues. In nucleotides, the CDR3 is TGTGCCAGCAGCTTGGACAGGGGGGTCCATGAGCAGTTCTTC. This gives the protein CASSLDRGVHEQFF.

The chain couples TRBV20-1 to TRBJ2-1, with D possibly being TRBD1 or TRBD2 (6 bases each). Germline loops: CDR1 DFQATT, CDR2 SNEGSKA (reference sequence). The V gene lost 0 bases and the J gene lost 2 bases, with 14 bases spanning the gap. The CDR3 extends over 16 amino acids. CDR3 DNA sequence: TGCAGTGCTAGAGATCGAAGGGGGGCGGCCTACAATGAGCAGTTCTTC. This codes for CSARDRRGAAYNEQFF.

This clonotype has a handful of counts. The V and J genes are TRBV29-1 and TRBJ1-1; D is undetermined. CDR3 length: 10 amino acids. Deletions cut 7 bases from V and 2 bases from J, with 5 bases between. Germline CDR1 is SQVTM and CDR2 is ANQGSEA. The chain's CDR3 is CSAFNTEAFF. The CDR3 DNA is TGCAGCGCCTTCAACACTGAAGCTTTCTTT.

This clonotype was seen many times. V gene TRBV20-1 combines with J gene TRBJ2-1, with 10 bases lining up with TRBD2. The ends lost 5 bases at V and 0 bases at J; junction bases unmatched: 7. This CDR3 has 16 residues. Germline V gene lookup returns CDR1 DFQATT and CDR2 SNEGSKA (reference sequence). Here the CDR3 DNA reads TGCAGTGCTTCCACTAGCGGGGCGAGCTCCTACAATGAGCAGTTCTTC. The encoded protein is CSASTSGASSYNEQFF.

The V and J genes are TRBV20-1 and TRBJ1-1, with unresolved D. CDR3 length: 11 residues. From germline, CDR1 is DFQATT and CDR2 SNEGSKA (reference sequence). V was shortened by 7 bases and J by 1 base, with 7 bases between the two germline ends. CDR3 nucleotide sequence: TGCAGTGTTAAAGAGAACACTGAAGCTTTCTTT. This sequence encodes CSVKENTEAFF.

This clonotype was observed a few times. This chain links TRBV20-1 with TRBJ1-2; possibly TRBD1 for D (5 bases). The CDR3 is made up of 12 amino acids. Trimming left V 6 bases short and J 8 bases short, with 16 bases between. Germline assignment: CDR1 DFQATT and CDR2 SNEGSKA (reference sequence). The DNA of the CDR3 is TGCAGTGCCCCGGCTGGGGCTCGCGGCTACACCTTC. Translating it yields CSAPAGARGYTF.